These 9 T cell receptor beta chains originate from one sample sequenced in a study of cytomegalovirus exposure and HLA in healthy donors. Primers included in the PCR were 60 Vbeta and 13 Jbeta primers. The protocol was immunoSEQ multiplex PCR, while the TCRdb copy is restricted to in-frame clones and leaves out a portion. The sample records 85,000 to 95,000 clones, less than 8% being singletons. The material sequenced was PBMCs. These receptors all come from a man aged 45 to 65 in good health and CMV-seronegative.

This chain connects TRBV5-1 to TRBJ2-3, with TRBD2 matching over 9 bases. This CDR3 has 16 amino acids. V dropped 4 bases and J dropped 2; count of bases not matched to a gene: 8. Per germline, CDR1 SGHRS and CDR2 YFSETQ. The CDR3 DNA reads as TGCGCCAGCAGCGGATATAGCGGGAGTGTCACAGATACGCAGTATTTT. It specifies CASSGYSGSVTDTQYF.

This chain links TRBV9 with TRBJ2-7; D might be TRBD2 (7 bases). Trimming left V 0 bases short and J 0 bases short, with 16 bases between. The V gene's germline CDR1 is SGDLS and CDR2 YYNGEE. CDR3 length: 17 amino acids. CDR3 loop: CASSVGGGGLPSYEQYF. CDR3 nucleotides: TGTGCCAGCAGCGTAGGGGGAGGGGGTCTGCCCTCCTACGAGCAGTACTTC.

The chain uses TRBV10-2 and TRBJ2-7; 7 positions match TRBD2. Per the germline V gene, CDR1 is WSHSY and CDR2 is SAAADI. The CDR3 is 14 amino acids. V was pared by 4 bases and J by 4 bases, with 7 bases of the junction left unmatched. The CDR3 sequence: CASSGRLAEYEQYF. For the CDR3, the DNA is TGCGCCAGCAGTGGACGACTAGCAGAATACGAGCAGTACTTC.

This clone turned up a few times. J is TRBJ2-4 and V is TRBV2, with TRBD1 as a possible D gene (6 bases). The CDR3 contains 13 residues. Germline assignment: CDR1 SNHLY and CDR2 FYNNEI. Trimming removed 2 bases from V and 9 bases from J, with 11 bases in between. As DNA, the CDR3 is TGTGCCAGCAGTGAATTAAAAGGGGGCATTCAGTACTTC. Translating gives CASSELKGGIQYF. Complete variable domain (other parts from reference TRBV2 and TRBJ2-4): EPEVTQTPSHQVTQMGQEVILRCVPISNHLYFYWYRQILGQKVEFLVSFYNNEISEKSEIFDDQFSVERPDGSNFTLKIRSTKLEDSAMYFCASSELKGGIQYFGAGTRLSVL.

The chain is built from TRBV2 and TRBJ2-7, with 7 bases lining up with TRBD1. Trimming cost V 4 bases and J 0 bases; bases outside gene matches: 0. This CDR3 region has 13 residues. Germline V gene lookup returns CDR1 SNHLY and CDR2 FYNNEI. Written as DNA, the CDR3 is TGTGCCAGCAGTGGGGACAGCTCCTACGAGCAGTACTTC. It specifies CASSGDSSYEQYF.

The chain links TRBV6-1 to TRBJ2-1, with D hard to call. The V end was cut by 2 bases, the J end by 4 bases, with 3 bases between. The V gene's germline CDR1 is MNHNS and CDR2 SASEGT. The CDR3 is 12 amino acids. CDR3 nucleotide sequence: TGTGCCAGCAGTGAACCTTACAATGAGCAGTTCTTC. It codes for CASSEPYNEQFF.

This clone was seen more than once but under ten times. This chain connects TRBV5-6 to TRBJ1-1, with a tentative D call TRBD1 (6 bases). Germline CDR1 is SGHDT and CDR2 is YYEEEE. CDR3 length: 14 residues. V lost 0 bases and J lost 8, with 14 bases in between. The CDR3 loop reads CASSLARGGAEAFF. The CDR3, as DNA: TGTGCCAGCAGCTTGGCTAGAGGGGGGGCCGAAGCTTTCTTT.

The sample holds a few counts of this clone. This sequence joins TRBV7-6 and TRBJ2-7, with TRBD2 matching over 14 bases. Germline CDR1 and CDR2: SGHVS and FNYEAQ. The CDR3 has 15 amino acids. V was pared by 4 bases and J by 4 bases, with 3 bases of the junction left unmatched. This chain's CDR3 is CASSSWTSGRYEQYF. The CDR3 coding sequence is TGTGCCAGCAGCTCTTGGACTAGCGGGAGGTACGAGCAGTACTTC.

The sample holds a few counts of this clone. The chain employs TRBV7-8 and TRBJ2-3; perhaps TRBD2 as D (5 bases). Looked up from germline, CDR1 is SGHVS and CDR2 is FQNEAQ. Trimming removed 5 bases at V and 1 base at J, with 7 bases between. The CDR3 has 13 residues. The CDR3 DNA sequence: TGTGCCAGCAGCCGCGGGCGCACAGATACGCAGTATTTT. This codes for CASSRGRTDTQYF.